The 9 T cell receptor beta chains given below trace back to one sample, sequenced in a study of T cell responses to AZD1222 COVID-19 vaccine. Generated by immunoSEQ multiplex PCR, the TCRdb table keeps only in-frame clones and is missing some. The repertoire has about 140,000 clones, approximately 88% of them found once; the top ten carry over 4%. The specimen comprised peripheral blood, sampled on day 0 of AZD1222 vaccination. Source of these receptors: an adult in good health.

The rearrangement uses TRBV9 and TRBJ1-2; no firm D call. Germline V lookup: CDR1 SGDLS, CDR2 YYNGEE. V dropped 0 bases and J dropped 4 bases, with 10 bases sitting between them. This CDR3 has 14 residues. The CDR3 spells CASSVDGRSYGYTF. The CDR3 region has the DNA TGTGCCAGCAGCGTAGACGGCCGGTCCTATGGCTACACCTTC.

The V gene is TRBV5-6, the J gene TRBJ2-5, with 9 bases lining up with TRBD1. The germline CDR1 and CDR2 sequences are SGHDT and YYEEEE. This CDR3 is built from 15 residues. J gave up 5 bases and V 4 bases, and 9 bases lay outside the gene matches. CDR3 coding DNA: TGTGCCAGCAGCGAAGCCGGGACAGGGACCGAGACCCAGTACTTC. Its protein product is CASSEAGTGTETQYF. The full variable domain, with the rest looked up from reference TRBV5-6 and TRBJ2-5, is DAGVTQSPTHLIKTRGQQVTLRCSPKSGHDTVSWYQQALGQGPQFIFQYYEEEERQRGNFPDRFSGHQFPNYSSELNVNALLLGDSALYLCASSEAGTGTETQYFGPGTRLLVL.

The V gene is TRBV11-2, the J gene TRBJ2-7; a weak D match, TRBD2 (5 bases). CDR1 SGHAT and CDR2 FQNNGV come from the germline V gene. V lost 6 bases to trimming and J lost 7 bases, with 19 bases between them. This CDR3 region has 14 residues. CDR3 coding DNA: TGTGCCAGCAGTCAGGTAGGGCAGGCGGGTGAGCAGTACTTC. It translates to CASSQVGQAGEQYF.

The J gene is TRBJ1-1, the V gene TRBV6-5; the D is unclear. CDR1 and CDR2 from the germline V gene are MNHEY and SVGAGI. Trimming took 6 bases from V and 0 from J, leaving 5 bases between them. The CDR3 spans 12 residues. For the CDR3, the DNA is TGTGCCAGCAGGGTGATGAACACTGAAGCTTTCTTT. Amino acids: CASRVMNTEAFF.

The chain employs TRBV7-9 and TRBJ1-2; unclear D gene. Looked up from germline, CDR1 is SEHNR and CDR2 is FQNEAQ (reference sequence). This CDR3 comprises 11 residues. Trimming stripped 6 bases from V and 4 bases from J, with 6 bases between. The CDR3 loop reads CASSMFYGYTF. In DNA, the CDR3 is TGTGCCAGCAGTATGTTCTATGGCTACACCTTC.

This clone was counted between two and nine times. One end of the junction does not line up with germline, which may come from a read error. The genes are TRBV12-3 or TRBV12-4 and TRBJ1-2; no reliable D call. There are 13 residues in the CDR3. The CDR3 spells CASSLGTEYAYTF. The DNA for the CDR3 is TGTGCCAGCAGTTTAGGGACCGAATATGCCTACACCTTC.

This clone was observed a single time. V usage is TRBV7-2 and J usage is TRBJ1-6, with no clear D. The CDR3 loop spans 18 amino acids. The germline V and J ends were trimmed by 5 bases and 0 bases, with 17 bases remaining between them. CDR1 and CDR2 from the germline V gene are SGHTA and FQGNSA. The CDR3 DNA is TGTGCCAGCAGCGAAATACCCCGGCGGAGCTCCTATAATTCACCCCTCCACTTT. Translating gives CASSEIPRRSSYNSPLHF. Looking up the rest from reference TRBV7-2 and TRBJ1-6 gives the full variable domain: GAGVSQSPSNKVTEKGKDVELRCDPISGHTALYWYRQSLGQGLEFLIYFQGNSAPDKSGLPSDRFSAERTGGSVSTLTIQRTQQEDSAVYLCASSEIPRRSSYNSPLHFGNGTRLTVT.

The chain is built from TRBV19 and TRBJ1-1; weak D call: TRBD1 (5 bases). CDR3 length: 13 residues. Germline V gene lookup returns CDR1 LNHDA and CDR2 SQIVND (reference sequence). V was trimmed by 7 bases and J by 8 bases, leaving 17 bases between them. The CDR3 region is CASTQTGGQEAFF. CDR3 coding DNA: TGTGCCAGTACCCAAACGGGGGGTCAGGAAGCTTTCTTT. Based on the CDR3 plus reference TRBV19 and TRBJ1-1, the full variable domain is DGGITQSPKYLFRKEGQNVTLSCEQNLNHDAMYWYRQDPGQGLRLIYYSQIVNDFQKGDIAEGYSVSREKKESFPLTVTSAQKNPTAFYLCASTQTGGQEAFFGQGTRLTVV.

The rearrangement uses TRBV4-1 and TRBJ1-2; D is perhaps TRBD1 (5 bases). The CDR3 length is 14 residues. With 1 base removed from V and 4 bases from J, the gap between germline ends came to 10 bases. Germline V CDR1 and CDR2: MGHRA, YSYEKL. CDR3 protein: CASSQVTATYGYTF. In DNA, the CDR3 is TGCGCCAGCAGCCAAGTGACAGCGACCTATGGCTACACCTTC.